The source of this TCR beta chain is a study of control samples from healthy donors and cancer patients. Germline assignment: CDR1 SEHNR and CDR2 FQNEAQ (reference sequence). Trimming cost V 6 bases and J 0 bases; bases outside gene matches: 7. CDR3 size: 16 residues. Sequencing used immunoSEQ multiplex PCR; TCRdb keeps in-frame clones, though not all of them. This table holds some 120,000 clones, about nine tenths found once. The sample consisted of blood. This receptor was obtained from a man aged 40-55 years in good health. The chain employs TRBV7-9 and TRBJ1-4; 7 bases are shared with TRBD1. As DNA, the CDR3 is TGTGCCAGCAGGCGACAGGGCCTTACAACTAATGAAAAACTGTTTTTT. Its protein is CASRRQGLTTNEKLFF.